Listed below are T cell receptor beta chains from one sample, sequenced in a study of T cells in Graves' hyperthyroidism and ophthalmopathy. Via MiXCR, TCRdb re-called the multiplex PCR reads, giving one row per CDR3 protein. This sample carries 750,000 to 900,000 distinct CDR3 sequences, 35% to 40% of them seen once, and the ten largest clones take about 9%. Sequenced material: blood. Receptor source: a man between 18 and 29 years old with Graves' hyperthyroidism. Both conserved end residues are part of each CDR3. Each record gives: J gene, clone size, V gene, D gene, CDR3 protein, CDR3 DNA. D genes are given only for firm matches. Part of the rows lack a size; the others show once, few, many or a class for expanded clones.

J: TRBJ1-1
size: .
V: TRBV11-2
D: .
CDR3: CASSLDSGPNTEAFF
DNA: TGTGCCAGCAGCTTAGATTCCGGCCCGAACACTGAAGCTTTCTTT

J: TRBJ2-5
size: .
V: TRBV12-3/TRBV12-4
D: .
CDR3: CASVGLKETQYF
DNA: TGTGCTAGTGTTGGACTAAAAGAGACCCAGTACTTC

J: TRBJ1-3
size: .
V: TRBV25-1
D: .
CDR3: CACSVHISGNTIYF
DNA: TGTGCCTGCAGTGTCCATATCTCTGGAAACACCATATATTTT

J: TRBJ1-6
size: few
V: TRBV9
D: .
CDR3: CASSSDGGPVYSPLHF
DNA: TGTGCCAGCAGCTCGGACGGGGGCCCGGTTTACTCACCCCTCCACTTT

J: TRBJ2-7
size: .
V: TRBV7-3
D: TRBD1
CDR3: CASSRSGQGNYEQYF
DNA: TGTGCCAGCAGCCGGTCCGGACAGGGAAACTACGAGCAGTACTTC

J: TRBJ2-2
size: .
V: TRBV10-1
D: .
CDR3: CASSEVARETGELFF
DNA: TGCGCCAGCAGTGAGGTAGCCCGGGAAACCGGGGAGCTGTTTTTT

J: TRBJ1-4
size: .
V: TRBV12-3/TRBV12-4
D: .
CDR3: CASSLAPVNEKLFF
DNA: TGTGCCAGCAGTTTAGCGCCGGTGAATGAAAAACTGTTTTTT

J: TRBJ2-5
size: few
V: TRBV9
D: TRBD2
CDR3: CASRTWLAGANRDQETQYF
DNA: TGTGCCAGCAGAACGTGGCTAGCGGGAGCCAATAGGGATCAAGAGACCCAGTACTTC

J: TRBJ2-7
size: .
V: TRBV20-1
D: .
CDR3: CSAREPSPRSYEQYF
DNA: TGCAGTGCTAGAGAACCTTCCCCCCGCTCCTACGAGCAGTACTTC

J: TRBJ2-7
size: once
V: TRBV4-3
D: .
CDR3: CASSVGASTEYEQYF
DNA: TGCGCCAGCAGCGTGGGGGCGTCCACCGAATACGAGCAGTACTTC

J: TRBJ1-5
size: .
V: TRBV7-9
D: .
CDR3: CASSPILRDQPQHF
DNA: TGCGCCAGCAGCCCCATACTAAGAGACCAGCCCCAGCATTTT

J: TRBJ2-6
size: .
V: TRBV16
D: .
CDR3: CASSQPGPTTGANVLTF
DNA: TGTGCCAGCAGCCAACCGGGGCCGACCACTGGGGCCAACGTCCTGACTTTC

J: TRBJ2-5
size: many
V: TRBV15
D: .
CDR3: CATSRGVKAGETQYF
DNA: TGTGCCACCAGCAGAGGGGTGAAAGCGGGAGAGACCCAGTACTTC

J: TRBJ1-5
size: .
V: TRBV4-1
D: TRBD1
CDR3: CASSQGTGPAGGQPQHF
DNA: TGCGCCAGCAGCCAAGGGACAGGGCCCGCGGGTGGTCAGCCCCAGCATTTT

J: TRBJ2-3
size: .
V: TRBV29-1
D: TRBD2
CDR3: CSVEEGKAGVGDTQYF
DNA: TGCAGCGTTGAAGAGGGGAAGGCGGGAGTAGGAGATACGCAGTATTTT

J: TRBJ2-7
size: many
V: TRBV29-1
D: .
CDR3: CSVEVGSSYEQYF
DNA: TGCAGCGTTGAAGTCGGATCCTCCTACGAGCAGTACTTC